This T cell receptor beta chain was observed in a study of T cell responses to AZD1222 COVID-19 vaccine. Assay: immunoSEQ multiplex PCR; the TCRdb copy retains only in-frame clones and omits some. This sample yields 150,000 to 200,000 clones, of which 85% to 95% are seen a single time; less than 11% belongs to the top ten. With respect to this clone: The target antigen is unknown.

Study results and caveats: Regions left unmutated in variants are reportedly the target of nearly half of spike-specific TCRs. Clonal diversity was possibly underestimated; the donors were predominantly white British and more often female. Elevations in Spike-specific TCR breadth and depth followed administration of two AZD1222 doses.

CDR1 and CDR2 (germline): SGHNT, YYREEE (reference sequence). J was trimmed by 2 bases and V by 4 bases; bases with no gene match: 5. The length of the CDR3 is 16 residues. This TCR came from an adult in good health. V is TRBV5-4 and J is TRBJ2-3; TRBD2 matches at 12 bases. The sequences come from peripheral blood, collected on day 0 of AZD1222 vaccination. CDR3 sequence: CASSATSGGFTDTQYF. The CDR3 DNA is TGTGCCAGCAGCGCCACTAGCGGGGGGTTCACAGATACGCAGTATTTT.